This entry concerns a single TCR beta chain. The CDR3 spans 15 residues. V dropped 8 bases and J dropped 7 bases, with 18 bases sitting between them. The germline gives CDR1 PRHDT, CDR2 FYEKMQ (reference sequence). The sample belongs to a study of T cell responses to AZD1222 COVID-19 vaccine. The method was immunoSEQ multiplex PCR; TCRdb's version includes in-frame clones alone and lacks a portion of them. Of roughly 140,000 clones in the sample, about 92% were seen once. The TCR was taken from an adult in good health. The rearrangement uses TRBV13 and TRBJ1-6; tentative D call: TRBD1 (6 bases). The source was peripheral blood, collected on day 0 of AZD1222 vaccination. The CDR3 nucleotides are TGTGCCAGCCGCCGAGGGACACACCAAAATTCACCCCTCCACTTT. As protein: CASRRGTHQNSPLHF.